This entry lists 26 T cell receptor beta chains sequenced from one sample in a study of T cell repertoires in cytomegalovirus infection. The antigens of these receptors remain unknown. In TCRdb, the reads were re-called with MiXCR into one record per CDR3 protein. Seen here are just over 450,000 distinct CDR3 sequences, roughly 43% observed once, and the top ten hold about 39%. The sequences come from cultured PBMCs, collected from culture after CMV antigen stimulation. The source of these receptors is a human donor in good health (CMV status not recorded). Some clones in this sample may be carry-over from other donors' samples.

This clonotype was counted only a few times. The chain has TRBV7-2 and TRBJ2-1; TRBD2 matches 8 bases. Germline values: CDR1 SGHTA, CDR2 FQGNSA. The CDR3 length is 16 residues. V trimming: 5 bases; J trimming: 3 bases; junction bases outside the gene matches: 9. The CDR3 region has the DNA TGTGCCAGCAGCCGACTAGCGCCCGGGAACTACAATGAGCAGTTCTTC. This encodes CASSRLAPGNYNEQFF.

The genes are TRBV11-2 and TRBJ1-5, with a weak D call TRBD1 (5 bases). The CDR3 sequence is 14 residues long. With 8 bases removed from V and 7 bases from J, the gap between germline ends came to 18 bases. The germline V gene has CDR1 SGHAT and CDR2 FQNNGV. The CDR3 coding sequence is TGTGCCAGCTCCGGGCCAGGGCCCGGCCAGCCCCAGCATTTT. It specifies CASSGPGPGQPQHF.

The rearrangement joins TRBV19 to TRBJ2-2, with unresolved D. V lost 3 bases and J 4 bases, leaving 12 bases between the germline ends. The CDR3 length is 15 residues. CDR1 LNHDA and CDR2 SQIVND come from the germline V gene (reference sequence). This chain's CDR3 is CASSIRHGLTGELFF. The CDR3 region has the DNA TGTGCCAGTAGTATTAGGCACGGCCTCACCGGGGAGCTGTTTTTT. Using reference TRBV19 and TRBJ2-2 for the parts outside the CDR3, the full variable domain is DGGITQSPKYLFRKEGQNVTLSCEQNLNHDAMYWYRQDPGQGLRLIYYSQIVNDFQKGDIAEGYSVSREKKESFPLTVTSAQKNPTAFYLCASSIRHGLTGELFFGEGSRLTVL.

In DNA, the CDR3 is TGTGCCAGCAGCGTAGGGGCGGAACAGCCCCAGCATTTT. This sequence encodes CASSVGAEQPQHF. The V gene is TRBV7-6, the J gene TRBJ1-5; the D gene is possibly TRBD1 (5 bases). This CDR3 region has 13 residues. CDR1 is SGHVS, CDR2 FNYEAQ, per germline. Trimming pared 5 bases from V and 7 bases from J, leaving 12 bases between.

The rearrangement joins TRBV11-3 to TRBJ2-2; no reliable D call. This CDR3 is 13 amino acids long. The germline V gene encodes CDR1 SGHNT and CDR2 YENEEA. V shed 5 bases and J shed 6 bases, with 10 bases lying between them. This CDR3 is CASSVGLAGELFF. In nucleotides, the CDR3 is TGTGCCAGCAGCGTAGGATTGGCCGGGGAGCTGTTTTTT.

The V and J genes are TRBV7-3 and TRBJ2-2, with a possible D match to TRBD1 (5 bases). The CDR3 is 13 residues long. Germline values: CDR1 SGHTA, CDR2 FQGTGA. Trimming removed 5 bases at V and 7 bases at J, with 11 bases between. The CDR3: CASSQIGDGELFF. The CDR3 DNA reads as TGTGCCAGCAGCCAAATAGGGGACGGGGAGCTGTTTTTT. Full variable domain (rest looked up from reference TRBV7-3 and TRBJ2-2): GAGVSQTPSNKVTEKGKYVELRCDPISGHTALYWYRQSLGQGPEFLIYFQGTGAADDSGLPNDRFFAVRPEGSVSTLKIQRTERGDSAVYLCASSQIGDGELFFGEGSRLTVL.

This chain joins TRBV11-2 and TRBJ2-7; D perhaps matches TRBD2 (6 bases). The CDR3 spans 14 residues. Trimming left V 2 bases short and J 2 bases short, with 10 bases between. Germline CDR1 is SGHAT and CDR2 is FQNNGV. CDR3 coding DNA: TGTGCCAGCAGCTTAAGTGGGACTCCCTACGAGCAGTACTTC. It codes for CASSLSGTPYEQYF.

This chain connects TRBV7-6 to TRBJ2-7; 8 positions agree with TRBD2. Germline V gene lookup returns CDR1 SGHVS and CDR2 FNYEAQ. After removal of 0 bases from V and 3 bases from J, the junction contained 1 base not matched to a gene. CDR3 length: 14 amino acids. CDR3 DNA: TGTGCCAGCAGCTTAGCGGGACTAGACTACGAGCAGTACTTC. Amino acid sequence: CASSLAGLDYEQYF. Using reference TRBV7-6 and TRBJ2-7 for the parts outside the CDR3, the full variable domain is GAGVSQSPRYKVTKRGQDVALRCDPISGHVSLYWYRQALGQGPEFLTYFNYEAQQDKSGLPNDRFSAERPEGSISTLTIQRTEQRDSAMYRCASSLAGLDYEQYFGPGTRLTVT.

This chain joins TRBV7-2 and TRBJ2-5; 7 nucleotides line up with TRBD2. CDR3 length: 16 residues. J was trimmed by 5 bases and V by 5 bases; bases with no gene match: 14. CDR1 and CDR2 from the germline V gene are SGHTA and FQGNSA. CDR3 coding DNA: TGTGCCAGCAGCCCTAGAGGGGCGGGGGTCGGCGAGACCCAGTACTTC. Translated: CASSPRGAGVGETQYF.

Only a few counts were recorded for this clonotype. The DNA for the CDR3 is TGCAGTGCTAGGAGTCAAGAGACCCAGTACTTC. Amino acid sequence: CSARSQETQYF. The rearrangement joins TRBV20-1 to TRBJ2-5; D remains ambiguous. This CDR3 region has 11 residues. Trimming stripped 3 bases from V and 2 bases from J, with 4 bases between. Germline CDR1 and CDR2: DFQATT and SNEGSKA (reference sequence).

The chain couples TRBV4-3 to TRBJ1-1; no reliable D call. There are 13 residues in the CDR3. CDR1 and CDR2 from the germline V gene are LGHNA and YSLEER. Trimming shortened V by 3 bases and J by 1 base, and 6 bases separated the two germline ends. This CDR3 is CASSQRPNTEAFF. CDR3 DNA sequence: TGCGCCAGCAGCCAGCGACCGAACACTGAAGCTTTCTTT.

The chain combines TRBV7-2 with TRBJ1-6; D not certain. Trimming took 2 bases from V and 7 from J, leaving 6 bases between them. CDR1 is SGHTA, CDR2 FQGNSA, per germline. This CDR3 contains 13 residues. The CDR3 sequence is CASSLSLNSPLHF. The DNA of the CDR3 is TGTGCCAGCAGCTTAAGCCTGAATTCACCCCTCCACTTT.

This clonotype has a handful of counts. CDR3 loop: CASSLAGGEQFF. CDR3 nucleotide sequence: TGTGCCAGCAGTTTGGCGGGCGGAGAGCAGTTCTTC. This chain joins TRBV28 and TRBJ2-1; D possibly corresponds to TRBD2 (5 bases). The CDR3 consists of 12 residues. Trimming pared 3 bases from V and 10 bases from J, leaving 10 bases between. Germline CDR1 MDHEN, CDR2 SYDVKM.

V and J are TRBV7-8 and TRBJ1-1, with unresolved D. V lost 5 bases, J lost 3 bases, and 16 bases lay in between. Germline V gives CDR1 SGHVS, CDR2 FQNEAQ. The CDR3 has 15 amino acids. The CDR3 spells CASSPKWSADTEAFF. The CDR3 nucleotides are TGTGCCAGCAGCCCAAAGTGGTCGGCTGACACTGAAGCTTTCTTT.

This clonotype was seen a few times. This chain's CDR3 is CASSGHRGNNEKLFF. Here the CDR3 DNA reads TGTGCCAGCAGTGGACACAGGGGCAATAATGAAAAACTGTTTTTT. The V and J genes are TRBV28 and TRBJ1-4; TRBD1 aligns across 7 bases. The ends lost 5 bases at V and 4 bases at J; junction bases unmatched: 7. The CDR3 totals 15 residues. CDR1 MDHEN and CDR2 SYDVKM come from the germline V gene.

The V gene is TRBV7-2, the J gene TRBJ2-1; TRBD2 agrees at 12 bases. V lost 5 bases, J lost 7 bases, and 6 bases stayed unmatched. The CDR3 length is 15 residues. Germline V gene sequence: CDR1 SGHTA, CDR2 FQGNSA. Here the CDR3 DNA reads TGTGCCAGCAGCCCCTGGACTAGCGGGGAAAATGAGCAGTTCTTC. Protein: CASSPWTSGENEQFF.

This clonotype showed up just a few times. The chain carries TRBV7-2 and TRBJ2-2; D may be TRBD1 (5 bases). The V end was cut by 1 base, the J end by 6 bases, with 12 bases between. This CDR3 region has 15 residues. Per the germline V gene, CDR1 is SGHTA and CDR2 is FQGNSA. The chain's CDR3 is CASSLVGVRAGELFF. Written as DNA, the CDR3 is TGTGCCAGCAGCTTAGTAGGGGTCAGAGCCGGGGAGCTGTTTTTT.

The chain recombines TRBV5-3 with TRBJ1-6; possibly TRBD1 for D (5 bases). TRBV5-3 is treated as an ORF (open reading frame) with a function not yet certain. The V end was cut by 8 bases, the J end by 10 bases, with 22 bases between. The CDR3 has 15 amino acids. The CDR3 sequence: CASSGGPREGSPLHF. CDR3 nucleotides: TGTGCCAGCAGCGGCGGTCCCAGGGAGGGATCACCCCTCCACTTT.

This clonotype was counted a few times. V and J are TRBV11-2 and TRBJ2-5; 8 bases line up with TRBD2. From germline, CDR1 is SGHAT and CDR2 FQNNGV. The V gene end was trimmed by 5 bases and the J gene end by 2 bases; junction bases not matched to a gene: 16. This CDR3 has 18 amino acids. The CDR3 reads CASSEPGALAGPQETQYF. The CDR3, as DNA: TGTGCCAGCAGCGAACCAGGGGCCCTAGCGGGCCCACAAGAGACCCAGTACTTC.

The CDR3 DNA is TGCAGTGCTCGGGGGATGGGGGGCAAATACGAGCAGTACTTC. Residues: CSARGMGGKYEQYF. This chain connects TRBV20-1 to TRBJ2-7; TRBD1 or TRBD2 may be the D gene (6 bases each). The CDR3 extends over 14 amino acids. Germline lookup yields CDR1 DFQATT and CDR2 SNEGSKA (reference sequence). V lost 5 bases and J lost 4, with 18 bases in between.

This clonotype has just one count. The rearrangement uses TRBV6-2 or TRBV6-3 and TRBJ2-1, with D possibly matching TRBD2 (6 bases). V was trimmed by 5 bases and J by 4 bases, leaving 9 bases between them. This CDR3 has 13 amino acids. The V gene's germline CDR1 is MNHEY and CDR2 SVGEGT. This CDR3 reads CASSGDFYNEQFF. In nucleotides, the CDR3 is TGTGCCAGCAGTGGGGACTTTTACAATGAGCAGTTCTTC.

This chain links TRBV5-5 with TRBJ2-7, with D possibly being TRBD1 (5 bases). Germline V gene sequence: CDR1 SGHKS, CDR2 YYEKEE (reference sequence). The CDR3 is 12 amino acids. V was shortened by 4 bases and J by 6 bases, with 11 bases between the two germline ends. CDR3 protein: CASSIQGSEQYF. In nucleotides, the CDR3 is TGTGCCAGCAGCATCCAGGGTTCCGAGCAGTACTTC.

The V and J genes are TRBV7-9 and TRBJ2-6, with a tentative D call TRBD2 (5 bases). The CDR3 loop spans 14 amino acids. Trimming took 5 bases from V and 0 from J, leaving 5 bases between them. Germline lookup yields CDR1 SEHNR and CDR2 FQNEAQ (reference sequence). CDR3 loop: CASSTSSGANVLTF. CDR3 in DNA: TGTGCCAGCAGCACTAGCTCTGGGGCCAACGTCCTGACTTTC. The full variable domain, rest sourced from reference TRBV7-9 and TRBJ2-6, is DTGVSQNPRHKITKRGQNVTFRCDPISEHNRLYWYRQTLGQGPEFLTYFQNEAQLEKSRLLSDRFSAERPKGSFSTLEIQRTEQGDSAMYLCASSTSSGANVLTFGAGSRLTVL.

This clonotype occurred once. A read error may produce the germline difference seen at one junction end. The chain carries TRBV6-2 or TRBV6-3 and TRBJ2-7; D not resolved. The CDR3 runs 13 residues. Germline loops: CDR1 MNHEY, CDR2 SVGEGT. The CDR3 here is CANSLRGSYEQYF. CDR3 in DNA: TGTGCCAACAGTCTTCGAGGCTCCTACGAGCAGTACTTC.

This clonotype was counted a few times. In nucleotides, the CDR3 is TGTGCCAGCAGCCGTCTAGCGGAACCCTTCCATGAGCAGTTCTTC. The encoded protein is CASSRLAEPFHEQFF. The J gene is TRBJ2-1, the V gene TRBV7-6; 7 nucleotides line up with TRBD2. Germline V lookup: CDR1 SGHVS, CDR2 FNYEAQ. With 5 bases clipped from V and 8 bases from J, the junction kept 12 bases outside the gene matches. This CDR3 contains 15 residues.

This clonotype was counted a few times. The J gene is TRBJ2-2, the V gene TRBV7-2; 7 bases align to TRBD2. The germline CDR1 and CDR2 sequences are SGHTA and FQGNSA. The junction had 1 base not matched to a gene; V was cut back by 6 bases and J by 6 bases. The CDR3 is 12 amino acids. The CDR3 loop reads CASRRGAGELFF. The CDR3 nucleotides are TGTGCCAGCAGACGGGGGGCCGGGGAGCTGTTTTTT.